The text below deals with one T cell receptor beta chain. No antigen is known for it. The V and J ends lost 5 bases and 0 bases respectively, with 10 bases between them. The CDR3 spans 14 residues. TCRdb called the RT-PCR reads again in MiXCR, with one record for every CDR3 protein. The sample carries under 950,000 distinct CDR3 sequences, about 20% recorded once. The data stem from a study of response to subunit inactivated influenza vaccine. Points from the study as a whole: New T cells are recruited in small numbers by each seasonal influenza vaccination, according to the authors' suggestion.

The chain is built from TRBV12-3 or TRBV12-4 and TRBJ2-5; D is unresolved. The sample consisted of PBMCs from blood, taken less than 6 days after vaccination. This sequence was found in a man in his fifties who received an inactivated influenza vaccine. In DNA, the CDR3 is TGTGCCAGCAGTCCACTTAACTACCAAGAGACCCAGTACTTC. Translated, it gives CASSPLNYQETQYF.